This is a list of T cell receptor beta chains from one sample in a study of cytomegalovirus exposure and HLA in healthy donors. Profiled with immunoSEQ multiplex PCR; TCRdb holds only in-frame clones, not every one. The repertoire holds some 100,000 clones, 86% seen once, with roughly 5.3% in the top ten. The source material was PBMCs. These receptors came from a man aged 18 to 29 in good health and CMV-seronegative. Each CDR3 is given with its conserved first and last residue. D genes are given only for firm matches. Only some rows state a clone size, as once, few, many or a class for expanded clones.

V gene,J gene,clone size,D gene,CDR3 protein,CDR3 DNA
TRBV19,TRBJ2-2,-,-,CASSDTIPDTGELFF,TGTGCCAGTAGCGACACCATCCCGGACACCGGGGAGCTGTTTTTT
TRBV5-1,TRBJ2-1,-,-,CASSMDGSSYNEQFF,TGCGCCAGCAGCATGGACGGGAGCTCCTACAATGAGCAGTTCTTC
TRBV30,TRBJ2-7,-,TRBD1,CAWSPRQGARYEQYF,TGTGCCTGGAGCCCGAGACAGGGGGCTAGGTACGAGCAGTACTTC
TRBV4-1,TRBJ2-1,-,-,CASLGGSHNEQFF,TGCGCCAGCTTGGGGGGTAGCCACAATGAGCAGTTCTTC
TRBV5-6,TRBJ2-5,-,-,CASSLGGAETQYF,TGTGCCAGCAGCTTGGGTGGGGCGGAGACCCAGTACTTC
TRBV5-6,TRBJ1-6,few,-,CASSLGGGQSPLHF,TGTGCCAGCAGCCTAGGCGGGGGCCAGTCACCCCTCCACTTT
TRBV30,TRBJ1-1,-,-,CAWIPQGFGTEAFF,TGTGCCTGGATTCCTCAGGGTTTTGGAACTGAAGCTTTCTTT
TRBV11-2,TRBJ1-1,-,TRBD1,CASSPDRVEAFF,TGTGCCAGCAGCCCCGACAGGGTAGAGGCTTTCTTT
TRBV7-2,TRBJ2-7,-,-,CASSQGPLSSYEQYF,TGTGCCAGCAGTCAGGGCCCTTTAAGCTCCTACGAGCAGTACTTC
TRBV30,TRBJ1-3,few,TRBD1,CAWSAGTGRNTIYF,TGTGCCTGGAGTGCCGGGACAGGGAGAAACACCATATATTTT
TRBV27,TRBJ2-3,-,TRBD1,CASSWRARQGAVGDTDTQYF,TGTGCCAGCAGTTGGAGGGCGAGACAGGGGGCCGTCGGGGACACAGATACGCAGTATTTT
TRBV6-1,TRBJ1-2,-,-,CASSETRYGYTF,TGTGCCAGCAGTGAGACACGCTATGGCTACACCTTC
TRBV5-4,TRBJ2-5,once,-,CASTRASGETQYF,TGTGCCAGCACCCGGGCTTCGGGGGAGACCCAGTACTTC
TRBV7-2,TRBJ2-1,-,TRBD2,CASTRRGGNNEQFF,TGTGCCAGCACTCGGCGGGGGGGGAACAATGAGCAGTTCTTC
TRBV14,TRBJ2-7,-,-,CASSQRRGPYEQYF,TGTGCCAGCAGCCAACGCAGGGGCCCCTACGAGCAGTACTTC
TRBV7-2,TRBJ2-7,-,-,CASSPRVLSYEQYF,TGTGCCAGCAGCCCCCGGGTCCTGTCCTACGAGCAGTACTTC
TRBV6-1,TRBJ2-7,-,-,CASSAITDSFEQYF,TGTGCCAGCAGTGCAATTACAGACAGCTTTGAGCAGTACTTC
TRBV5-6,TRBJ1-5,-,TRBD1,CASSRTGVQPQHF,TGTGCCAGCAGCCGTACAGGGGTTCAGCCCCAGCATTTT
TRBV5-6,TRBJ1-1,-,-,CASSLERGRTEAFF,TGTGCCAGCAGCTTGGAAAGGGGAAGGACTGAAGCTTTCTTT
TRBV30,TRBJ1-1,-,-,CASNRRGTEAFF,TGTGCCTCCAACCGCAGGGGCACTGAAGCTTTCTTT
TRBV30,TRBJ2-1,-,-,CAWREGVGYNEQFF,TGTGCCTGGAGAGAGGGTGTCGGCTACAATGAGCAGTTCTTC
TRBV27,TRBJ2-7,-,-,CASSLGGSAEQYF,TGTGCCAGCAGTTTAGGGGGGTCCGCCGAGCAGTACTTC
TRBV5-4,TRBJ1-6,-,-,CASSSRTAAGAPLHF,TGTGCCAGCAGCTCCCGGACCGCCGCGGGGGCACCCCTCCACTTT
TRBV10-1,TRBJ2-7,-,TRBD2,CAGSTPGLAGAFNEQYF,TGCGCCGGAAGTACCCCGGGACTAGCGGGGGCCTTTAACGAGCAGTACTTC
TRBV7-9,TRBJ2-7,-,TRBD1,CASSLTQGFDEQYF,TGTGCCAGCAGCTTAACACAGGGGTTCGACGAGCAGTACTTC
TRBV6-1,TRBJ2-7,-,-,CASSEAATGFSYEQYF,TGTGCCAGCAGTGAAGCGGCGACAGGATTCTCCTACGAGCAGTACTTC
TRBV6-1,TRBJ1-4,-,TRBD1,CASIDRGKHEKLFF,TGTGCCAGCATAGACAGGGGTAAACATGAAAAACTGTTTTTT
TRBV7-9,TRBJ2-3,-,TRBD2,CASSSQTSGTSTDTQYF,TGTGCCAGCAGCTCCCAGACTAGCGGGACCAGCACAGATACGCAGTATTTT
TRBV27,TRBJ2-7,-,TRBD1,CASSIDRGSYEQYF,TGTGCCAGCAGTATAGACAGGGGGTCTTACGAGCAGTACTTC